The rows below give T cell receptor beta chains drawn from one sample of a study of cytotoxic CD8 clonotypes in ibrutinib-treated CLL. Some clones are missing from TCRdb's copy, which holds only in-frame ones; the method was immunoSEQ multiplex PCR. The sample contains about 97,000 clones, approximately 80% of which appear only once. The sample consisted of PBMCs, taken after 12 months of ibrutinib treatment. All receptors derive from a human donor with chronic lymphocytic leukemia. CDR3s include the opening cysteine and the closing phenylalanine or tryptophan. A D gene is named only where the DNA matches it firmly. Only part of the rows carry a size: once, few, many, or a class if the clone is expanded.

clone size | D gene | J gene | V gene | CDR3 DNA | CDR3 protein
NA | NA | TRBJ2-7 | TRBV23-1 | TGCGCCAGCAGTCATTCTGGGGGGAGTCCCTACGAGCAGTACTTC | CASSHSGGSPYEQYF
NA | TRBD2 | TRBJ2-3 | TRBV5-1 | TGCGCCAGCAGCTTAAGGACTAGCGGGATCACAGATACGCAGTATTTT | CASSLRTSGITDTQYF
NA | NA | TRBJ2-3 | TRBV7-2 | TGTGCCAGCACCCGTTCCAGCACAGATACGCAGTATTTT | CASTRSSTDTQYF
NA | NA | TRBJ2-7 | TRBV11-2 | TGTGCCAGCAGCCCCGCCTACGAGCAGTACTTC | CASSPAYEQYF
NA | TRBD1 | TRBJ1-4 | TRBV7-9 | TGTGCCAGCAGCTCACGTGGGACAGGGTGGGGAGAAAAACTGTTTTTT | CASSSRGTGWGEKLFF
NA | TRBD1 | TRBJ2-7 | TRBV7-9 | TGTGCCAGCATATCCGGGACAGAGTCCTACGAGCAGTACTTC | CASISGTESYEQYF
NA | TRBD2 | TRBJ2-3 | TRBV4-2 | TGTGCCAGCAGTCTCAGCGGGGAGGGCACAGATACGCAGTATTTT | CASSLSGEGTDTQYF
NA | TRBD1 | TRBJ1-1 | TRBV5-4 | TGTGCCAGCAGCCAAAAGACAGGGGACACTGAAGCTTTCTTT | CASSQKTGDTEAFF
NA | TRBD1 | TRBJ1-1 | TRBV19 | TGTGCCAGTAGTGGCCGGGACAGTGAAGCTTTCTTT | CASSGRDSEAFF
NA | NA | TRBJ2-1 | TRBV7-9 | TGTGCCAGCAGCTTAGGGGACTTCGCTGAGCAGTTCTTC | CASSLGDFAEQFF
few | TRBD1 | TRBJ1-4 | TRBV18 | TGTGCCAGCTCACCGGGACAGGATGAAAAACTGTTTTTT | CASSPGQDEKLFF
NA | TRBD1 | TRBJ1-2 | TRBV5-4 | TGTGCCAGCAGCTCCAACGCTGGGACAGGGGGGACACTCTATGGCTACACCTTC | CASSSNAGTGGTLYGYTF
NA | NA | TRBJ2-6 | TRBV10-1 | TGCGCCAGCAGTGAGGTCGGGGCCAACGTCCTGACTTTC | CASSEVGANVLTF
NA | TRBD2 | TRBJ2-3 | TRBV5-4 | TGTGCCAGCAGCCTGGGGACTAGGTACACAGATACGCAGTATTTT | CASSLGTRYTDTQYF
NA | NA | TRBJ1-6 | TRBV5-1 | TGCGCCAGCAGCGCCGAAGGGAGCTCCTATAATTCACCCCTCCACTTT | CASSAEGSSYNSPLHF
NA | TRBD1 | TRBJ2-1 | TRBV2 | TGTGCCAGCAGCACAGGGGGCTACAATGAGCAGTTCTTC | CASSTGGYNEQFF
NA | TRBD2 | TRBJ2-2 | TRBV10-1 | TGCGCCAGCCGTGGGGGGGTCACCGGGGAGCTGTTTTTT | CASRGGVTGELFF
NA | NA | TRBJ2-1 | TRBV7-3 | TGTGCCAGCAGCCGCGACGAATGGTTCGGGGGCTCTATCTCCTACAATGAGCAGTTCTTC | CASSRDEWFGGSISYNEQFF
NA | NA | TRBJ1-2 | TRBV7-9 | TGTGCCAGCAGCTTCGAGGACGGCTTCAACTATGGCTACACCTTC | CASSFEDGFNYGYTF
NA | NA | TRBJ1-5 | TRBV6-1 | TGTGCCAGCAATACACGAAGCAGCAATCAGCCCCAGCATTTT | CASNTRSSNQPQHF
NA | NA | TRBJ2-1 | TRBV19 | TGTGCCAGTACCCCTGGCTCCTACTCCTACAATGAGCAGTTCTTC | CASTPGSYSYNEQFF
NA | NA | TRBJ1-4 | TRBV25-1 | TGTGCCAGCAGTGAATTTAGGGAGAATGAAAAACTGTTTTTT | CASSEFRENEKLFF
NA | TRBD1 | TRBJ1-5 | TRBV19 | TGTGCCAGTAGTATGGGGCGTACAGGGGATCAGCCCCAGCATTTT | CASSMGRTGDQPQHF
NA | TRBD2 | TRBJ2-2 | TRBV2 | TGTGCCAGCAAGCGGGGGGCCGGCCATCGGGACACCGGGGAGCTGTTTTTT | CASKRGAGHRDTGELFF
NA | NA | TRBJ2-1 | TRBV27 | TGTGCCAGCAGTTTAAGGACAGCTGGCAATGAGCAGTTCTTC | CASSLRTAGNEQFF
NA | TRBD1 | TRBJ2-3 | TRBV7-3 | TGTGCCAGCAGCCTCCAGGGGGCCTCAGATACGCAGTATTTT | CASSLQGASDTQYF
NA | TRBD1 | TRBJ2-3 | TRBV7-2 | TGTGCCAGCGCAGGGGGTCAGGATACGCAGTATTTT | CASAGGQDTQYF
NA | NA | TRBJ1-2 | TRBV1 | TGCACCAGCAGCCAAGTAAAGGGCCGGGACAGGGCCATATTGGGGTATGGCTACACCTTC | CTSSQVKGRDRAILGYGYTF
NA | NA | TRBJ2-7 | TRBV6-5 | TGTGCCAGCAGTTACGACAGAAAGAACGAGCAGTACTTC | CASSYDRKNEQYF
NA | TRBD1 | TRBJ1-3 | TRBV30 | TGTGCCTGGAGTGTAGGCCAGGGGGGTGGAAACACCATATATTTT | CAWSVGQGGGNTIYF
few | TRBD2 | TRBJ2-4 | TRBV6-1 | TGTGCCAGCAGTGAAGTTGGACTAGCGGGAGGTATTCGACCCATTCAGTACTTC | CASSEVGLAGGIRPIQYF
NA | TRBD1 | TRBJ1-2 | TRBV7-6 | TGTGCCAGCAGCGCAGGGGGGCAGGGGAACTATGGCTACACCTTC | CASSAGGQGNYGYTF
NA | TRBD2 | TRBJ2-1 | TRBV10-1 | TGCGCCAGCAGTGAACCTAGCGGGGGGGCCGTCTACAATGAGCAGTTCTTC | CASSEPSGGAVYNEQFF
NA | NA | TRBJ2-3 | TRBV7-2 | TGTGCCAGCACCTACATAGATACGCAGTATTTT | CASTYIDTQYF
NA | NA | TRBJ2-7 | TRBV5-1 | TGCGCCAGCAGCTTGGGGGCGGGCGAGCAGTACTTC | CASSLGAGEQYF
NA | TRBD1 | TRBJ2-1 | TRBV11-2 | TGTGCCAGCAGCAAGGACAGGGCCGATGAGCAGTTCTTC | CASSKDRADEQFF
NA | NA | TRBJ1-1 | TRBV4-3 | TGCGCCAGCAGGAGCCAGGGGACCACTGAAGCTTTCTTT | CASRSQGTTEAFF
NA | NA | TRBJ1-4 | TRBV11-2 | TGTGCCAGCAGCTTAGCGGGCAGGGGTAGTGAAAAACTGTTTTTT | CASSLAGRGSEKLFF
NA | TRBD2 | TRBJ2-1 | TRBV5-1 | TGCGCCAGCAGCTTATTGGAGGCGGGGGAAGAGCAGTTCTTC | CASSLLEAGEEQFF
NA | TRBD1 | TRBJ1-2 | TRBV27 | TGTGCCAGCAGTCTATCGGGACAGGGGGCTAACTATGGCTACACCTTC | CASSLSGQGANYGYTF
NA | NA | TRBJ2-7 | TRBV7-2 | TGTGCCAGCAGCTTCGAGGGGGGCCGCGAGCAGTACTTC | CASSFEGGREQYF
NA | NA | TRBJ2-1 | TRBV27 | TGTGCCAGCAGTCCTCGCGCTGAACAGTACAATGAGCAGTTCTTC | CASSPRAEQYNEQFF
NA | TRBD1 | TRBJ2-7 | TRBV25-1 | TGTGCCAGCAGTTACGGGACAGGGACCTACGAGCAGTACTTC | CASSYGTGTYEQYF
NA | TRBD2 | TRBJ2-2 | TRBV11-2 | TGTGCCAGCAGCTTAGATCGCCCGCTAGCGGGGGGGCCGCACACCGGGGAGCTGTTTTTT | CASSLDRPLAGGPHTGELFF
NA | NA | TRBJ2-1 | TRBV5-6 | TGTGCCAGCAATCCTCGGGGGTACAATGAGCAGTTCTTC | CASNPRGYNEQFF
NA | NA | TRBJ1-2 | TRBV19 | TGTGCCATCTCTACCGTAGCTAACTATGGCTACACCTTC | CAISTVANYGYTF
few | NA | TRBJ2-3 | TRBV9 | TGTGCCAGCAGCGAGAGGGTTATCGGTGGTGCAGATACGCAGTATTTT | CASSERVIGGADTQYF
NA | NA | TRBJ1-3 | TRBV28 | TGTGCCAGGGGGACGGGGAACACCATATATTTT | CARGTGNTIYF
NA | TRBD1 | TRBJ1-2 | TRBV27 | TGTGCCAGCAGATCAACAGGGGGGGACTATGGCTACACCTTC | CASRSTGGDYGYTF
NA | NA | TRBJ1-5 | TRBV4-1 | TGCGCCAGCAGCCATGGGTCCGGGGGTCAGCCCCAGCATTTT | CASSHGSGGQPQHF
NA | NA | TRBJ1-1 | TRBV6-6 | TGTGCCAGCATTTTTGCGGGGAACACTGAAGCTTTCTTT | CASIFAGNTEAFF
NA | NA | TRBJ1-2 | TRBV4-1 | TGCGCCAGCAGCCAAGATACGGGACGTCTAAGTGGCTACACCTTC | CASSQDTGRLSGYTF
NA | NA | TRBJ2-5 | TRBV9 | TGTGCCAGCAGCGTAGGGGGCGACGGGATGGGGACCCAGTACTTC | CASSVGGDGMGTQYF
NA | NA | TRBJ1-2 | TRBV23-1 | TGCGCCAGCAGTCAATCATGGTCGGAAGCTAACTATGGCTACACCTTC | CASSQSWSEANYGYTF
once | NA | TRBJ1-1 | TRBV6-6 | TGTGCCAGCAGCCGCGACAGGAACACTGAAGCTTCCTTT | CASSRDRNTEASF
few | NA | TRBJ2-3 | TRBV29-1 | TGCAGCGTTGTATTTGCTACAGATACGCAGTATTTT | CSVVFATDTQYF
few | TRBD1 | TRBJ1-6 | TRBV19 | TGTGCCAGTAGTTCTGGGGACAGGGGTAATTCACCCCTCCACTTT | CASSSGDRGNSPLHF
few | TRBD1 | TRBJ2-2 | TRBV5-4 | TGTGCCAGCAGCTTGGGAGGGACAGGGAACACCGGGGAGCTGTTTTTT | CASSLGGTGNTGELFF
once | TRBD2 | TRBJ2-1 | TRBV27 | TGTGCCAGCAGTCCTAAGGGACTAGCGGGGGGCCGTGAGCAGTTCTTC | CASSPKGLAGGREQFF
NA | NA | TRBJ1-6 | TRBV5-6 | TGTGCCAGCAGCTTGGAGGGGCAGCGCGGGTCACCCCTCCACTTT | CASSLEGQRGSPLHF